The clone carrying this TCR beta chain was seen just once. Repertoires were generated with immunoSEQ multiplex PCR, while TCRdb's copy carries only in-frame clones and drops some. The sample carries 80,000 or so clones, under 95% recorded once. This entry is derived from a study of T cell changes during pregnancy in multiple sclerosis. The CDR3 is 17 residues long. The trim removed 5 bases at V and 0 bases at J, leaving 5 bases unmatched. The sequences come from peripheral blood, collected before pregnancy. The rearrangement links TRBV5-3 to TRBJ1-6; TRBD1 agrees at 10 bases. TRBV5-3 is annotated as an ORF whose role is uncertain. This clonotype was obtained from a female donor with multiple sclerosis, enrolled in a pregnancy study. CDR3 region: CARRRTGGFSYNSPLHF. Here the CDR3 DNA reads TGTGCCAGAAGACGGACAGGGGGTTTCTCCTATAATTCACCCCTCCACTTT.